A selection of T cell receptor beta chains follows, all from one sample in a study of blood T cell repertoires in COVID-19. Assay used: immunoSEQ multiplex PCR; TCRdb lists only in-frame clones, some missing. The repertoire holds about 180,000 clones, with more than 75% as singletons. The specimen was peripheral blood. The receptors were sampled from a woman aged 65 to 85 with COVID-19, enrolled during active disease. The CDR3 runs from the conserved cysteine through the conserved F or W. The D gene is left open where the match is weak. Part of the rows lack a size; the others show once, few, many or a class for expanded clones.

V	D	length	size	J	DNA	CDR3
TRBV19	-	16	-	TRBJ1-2	TGTGCCAGTAGTATTCGGACACTTCCTTCCTACTATGGCTACACCTTC	CASSIRTLPSYYGYTF
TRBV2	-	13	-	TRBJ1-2	TGTGCCAGCAGCATAAACAGGGACTATGGCTACACCTTC	CASSINRDYGYTF
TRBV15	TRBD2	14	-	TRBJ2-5	TGTGCCACCAGCAGGGGGGGGGACCAAGAGACCCAGTACTTC	CATSRGGDQETQYF
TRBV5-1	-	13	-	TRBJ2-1	TGCGCCAGCAGCGATGTAGCGTACAATGAGCAGTTCTTC	CASSDVAYNEQFF
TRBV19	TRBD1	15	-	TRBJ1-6	TGTGCCAGTAGTGCAGACAGGGGACGGAATTCACCCCTCCACTTT	CASSADRGRNSPLHF
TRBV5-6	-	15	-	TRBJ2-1	TGTGCCAGCAGCTCGCGAATGAGCTCCTACAATGAGCAGTTCTTC	CASSSRMSSYNEQFF
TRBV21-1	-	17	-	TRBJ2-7	TGTGCCAGCAGCAAAGGCGGGACAGGGTTTTTATGTTACGAGCAGTACTTC	CASSKGGTGFLCYEQYF
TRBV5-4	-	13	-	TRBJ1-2	TGTGCCAGCAGCTTAGGCGGGTGGGGTGGCTACACCTTC	CASSLGGWGGYTF
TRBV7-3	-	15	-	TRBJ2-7	TGTGCCAGCAGCCCAGACTGGCTGAGCTCCTACGAGCAGTACTTC	CASSPDWLSSYEQYF
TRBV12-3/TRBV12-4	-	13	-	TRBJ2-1	TGTGCCAGCAGTTTGAGGGCCTACAATGAGCAGTTCTTC	CASSLRAYNEQFF
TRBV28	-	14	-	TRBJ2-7	TGTGCCAGCAGTCCCCATAGCGGCTCCTACGAGCAGTACTTC	CASSPHSGSYEQYF
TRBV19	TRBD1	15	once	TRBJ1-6	TGTGCCAGTAGTATTGCCGGGACAGGGCATTCACCCCTCCACTTT	CASSIAGTGHSPLHF
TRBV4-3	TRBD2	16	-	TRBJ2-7	TGCGCCAGCAGCCTAGAAACTAGCGGCAGCTCCTACGAGCAGTACTTC	CASSLETSGSSYEQYF
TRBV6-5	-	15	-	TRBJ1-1	TGTGCCAGCAGCCCCCGGACACTGATGAACACTGAAGCTTTCTTT	CASSPRTLMNTEAFF
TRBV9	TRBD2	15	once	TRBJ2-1	TGTGCCAGCAGCGCTATTAGCGGGAGGGGAGGGGAGCAGTTCTTC	CASSAISGRGGEQFF
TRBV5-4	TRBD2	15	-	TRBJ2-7	TGTGCCAGCAGCTTCACTAGCGGGTTCATGAGCGAGCAGTACTTC	CASSFTSGFMSEQYF
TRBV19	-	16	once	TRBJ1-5	TGTGCCAGTAGTATGATTGGAGACGCTAGCAATCAGCCCCAGCATTTT	CASSMIGDASNQPQHF
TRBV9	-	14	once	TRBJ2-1	TGTGCCAGCAGCGTTAGCGGCTCCTACAATGAGCAGTTCTTC	CASSVSGSYNEQFF
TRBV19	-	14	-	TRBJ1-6	TGTGCCAGTAGTATGAGCAGGGTGAATTCACCCCTCCACTTT	CASSMSRVNSPLHF
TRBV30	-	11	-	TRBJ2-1	TGTGCCTGGAGTTTACAGAATGAGCAGTTCTTC	CAWSLQNEQFF
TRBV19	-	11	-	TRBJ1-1	TGTGCCAGTAGATCCGAGACTGAAGCTTTCTTT	CASRSETEAFF
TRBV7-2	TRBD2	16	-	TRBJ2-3	TGTGCCAGCAGCTTACGGAAGCGGGAGATCACAGATACGCAGTATTTT	CASSLRKREITDTQYF
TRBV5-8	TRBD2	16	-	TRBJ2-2	TGTGCCAGCAGCGAACCGGGACTAGTGAACACCGGGGAGCTGTTTTTT	CASSEPGLVNTGELFF
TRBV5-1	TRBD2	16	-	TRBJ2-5	TGCGCCAGCAGCTTTGCTAGCGGGAGGGCCGGGGAGACCCAGTACTTC	CASSFASGRAGETQYF
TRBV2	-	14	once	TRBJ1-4	TGTGCCAGCGAACTCACAGGCCTGAATGAAAAACTGTTTTTT	CASELTGLNEKLFF
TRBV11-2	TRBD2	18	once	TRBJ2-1	TGTGCCAGCAGCTTACAACTCATTGGTAGCGGGATCTACAATGAGCAGTTCTTC	CASSLQLIGSGIYNEQFF
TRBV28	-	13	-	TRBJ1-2	TGTGCCAGCAGTTTACAGGGTCCCTATGGCTACACCTTC	CASSLQGPYGYTF
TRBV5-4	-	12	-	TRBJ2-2	TGTGCCAGCAGCCCCCTTACCGGGGAGCTGTTTTTT	CASSPLTGELFF
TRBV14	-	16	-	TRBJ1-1	TGTGCCAGCAGCCAAGATATTCTGCGGGTAGGCGCTGAAGCTTTCTTT	CASSQDILRVGAEAFF
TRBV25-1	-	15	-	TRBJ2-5	TGTGCCAGCAGTGAATTACGGGACACCCAGGAGACCCAGTACTTC	CASSELRDTQETQYF
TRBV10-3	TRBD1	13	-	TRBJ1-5	TGTGCCATCAGTGACGGACAGGGCGAGCCCCAGCATTTT	CAISDGQGEPQHF
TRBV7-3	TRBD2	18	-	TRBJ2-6	TGTGCCAGCAGCCCGGGACTAGCGGGAGGGCCCGGGGCCAACGTCCTGACTTTC	CASSPGLAGGPGANVLTF
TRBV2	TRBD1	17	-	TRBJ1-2	TGTGCCAGCAGTCGTAAAACCAGGGGGTCTCGACCTAGTGGCTACACCTTC	CASSRKTRGSRPSGYTF
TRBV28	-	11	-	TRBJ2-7	TGTGCCAGCAGTCTCCGTTACGAGCAGTACTTC	CASSLRYEQYF
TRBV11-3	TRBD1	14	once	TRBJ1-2	TGTGCCAGCAGCCGACAGGGGTCTAACTATGGCTACACCTTC	CASSRQGSNYGYTF
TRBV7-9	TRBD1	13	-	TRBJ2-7	TGTGCCAGCACCCGGGACAGGGGCTACGAGCAGTACTTC	CASTRDRGYEQYF
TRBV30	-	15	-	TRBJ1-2	TGTGCCTCCGGGGGGTTGGGGGCTGAAGGCTATGGCTACACCTTC	CASGGLGAEGYGYTF
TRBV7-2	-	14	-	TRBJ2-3	TGTGCCAGCAGTCGTGACAGGTCGTCAGATACGCAGTATTTT	CASSRDRSSDTQYF
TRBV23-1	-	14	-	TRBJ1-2	TGCGCCAGCAGTCCGCAACAGCTGGAATGTGGCTACACCTTC	CASSPQQLECGYTF
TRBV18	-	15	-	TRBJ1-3	TGTGCCAGCTCACCGGGGCCAGGGGCCGGAAACACCATATATTTT	CASSPGPGAGNTIYF
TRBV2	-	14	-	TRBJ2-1	TGTGCCAGCGAGGGCACCGGGGTTGTTAATGAGCAGTTCTTC	CASEGTGVVNEQFF
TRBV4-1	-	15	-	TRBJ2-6	TGCGCCAGCAGAGCTGGGAGCTCTGGGGCCAACGTCCTGACTTTC	CASRAGSSGANVLTF
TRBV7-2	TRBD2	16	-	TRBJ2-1	TGTGCCAGCAGCGGCTTGACTAGCGGGCGCTACAATGAGCAGTTCTTC	CASSGLTSGRYNEQFF
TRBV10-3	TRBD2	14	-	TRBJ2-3	TGTGCCATCAGTAGACTAGCGGGAGGAGATACGCAGTATTTT	CAISRLAGGDTQYF
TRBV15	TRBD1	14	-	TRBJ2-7	TGTGCCACCAGCATCATAACAGGGGCAGGGGAGCAGTACTTC	CATSIITGAGEQYF